This TCR beta chain was observed in a study of T cell responses to AZD1222 COVID-19 vaccine. Findings and caveats of the study: All repertoire sampling was performed exclusively after the peak T cell response.

Some clones are missing from TCRdb's copy, which holds only in-frame ones; the method was immunoSEQ multiplex PCR. The sample carries 30,000 to 35,000 clones, 86% recorded once. About this clone itself: Its antigen is not identified.

The CDR3 contains 15 residues. Germline V lookup: CDR1 LGHDT, CDR2 YNNKEL (reference sequence). V was pared by 0 bases and J by 5 bases, with 13 bases between. This chain links TRBV3-1 (or the pseudogene TRBV3-2) with TRBJ2-5; D gene uncertain. This sequence originates from an adult who received the AZD1222 COVID-19 vaccine. Sequencing was performed on peripheral blood, taken 28 days after the second AZD1222 dose. CDR3 sequence: CASSQDWAASETQYF. CDR3 nucleotides: TGTGCCAGCAGCCAAGATTGGGCCGCCTCGGAGACCCAGTACTTC.